The 26 T cell receptor beta chains below were found in one sample sequenced in a study of blood T cell repertoires in COVID-19. The data were produced by immunoSEQ multiplex PCR, yet TCRdb's version contains in-frame clones alone and is incomplete. The sample records approximately 180,000 clones, roughly 84% being singletons. The sequencing sample was made of peripheral blood. These receptors were taken from a person aged 70 to 85 with COVID-19, enrolled during active disease.

The chain uses TRBV14 and TRBJ2-6, with TRBD1 as a possible D gene (6 bases). Per the germline V gene, CDR1 is SGHDN and CDR2 is FVKESK. CDR3 length: 15 residues. Trimming shortened V by 4 bases and J by 4 bases, and 11 bases separated the two germline ends. The CDR3, as DNA: TGTGCCAGCAGCCCCAGGGGAACAGGGGCCAACGTCCTGACTTTC. The encoded protein is CASSPRGTGANVLTF. The full variable domain, with the rest looked up from reference TRBV14 and TRBJ2-6, is EAGVTQFPSHSVIEKGQTVTLRCDPISGHDNLYWYRRVMGKEIKFLLHFVKESKQDESGMPNNRFLAERTGGTYSTLKVQPAELEDSGVYFCASSPRGTGANVLTFGAGSRLTVL.

The rearrangement uses TRBV5-6 and TRBJ1-2; a weak D match, TRBD1 (6 bases). CDR3 length: 12 amino acids. With 4 bases removed from V and 5 bases from J, the gap between germline ends came to 9 bases. Germline V lookup: CDR1 SGHDT, CDR2 YYEEEE. The CDR3: CASSADRYGYTF. CDR3 nucleotide sequence: TGTGCCAGCAGCGCCGACAGGTATGGCTACACCTTC.

This clone was seen a handful of times. V is TRBV29-1 and J is TRBJ1-1; no definite D call. This CDR3 spans 11 amino acids. V was trimmed by 6 bases and J by 3 bases, leaving 8 bases between them. Germline V gives CDR1 SQVTM, CDR2 ANQGSEA. The chain's CDR3 is CSVRQDTEAFF. The CDR3 coding sequence is TGCAGCGTACGTCAGGACACTGAAGCTTTCTTT.

The V call is TRBV28, the J call TRBJ1-2; D call uncertain. Germline V gives CDR1 MDHEN, CDR2 SYDVKM. V was cut by 7 bases and J by 4 bases, with 19 bases left in between. The CDR3 runs 15 residues. The CDR3 sequence: CASKDDNRRFYGYTF. The CDR3 region has the DNA TGTGCCAGCAAAGACGACAACCGGCGCTTCTATGGCTACACCTTC.

V is TRBV15 and J is TRBJ1-2, with D tentatively TRBD1 (6 bases). Trimming took off 0 bases at V and 7 bases at J, with 15 bases between the two ends. Germline CDR1 and CDR2: LNHNV and YYDKDF (reference sequence). This CDR3 has 15 residues. The CDR3 coding sequence is TGTGCCACCAGCAGAGATATGAACAGGGCCGGTGGCTACACCTTC. Translating it yields CATSRDMNRAGGYTF. The full variable domain, its missing parts supplied by reference TRBV15 and TRBJ1-2, is DAMVIQNPRYQVTQFGKPVTLSCSQTLNHNVMYWYQQKSSQAPKLLFHYYDKDFNNEADTPDNFQSRRPNTSFCFLDIRSPGLGDTAMYLCATSRDMNRAGGYTFGSGTRLTVV.

CDR3 nucleotides: TGTGCCACCGCCCTGGGCCCGGCAGATGGCTACACCTTC. Translation: CATALGPADGYTF. The chain recombines TRBV28 with TRBJ1-2; D unresolved. Germline loops: CDR1 MDHEN, CDR2 SYDVKM. This CDR3 has 13 amino acids. Trimming removed 10 bases at V and 6 bases at J, with 18 bases between.

This CDR3 reads CASSGGATYNEQFF. The DNA for the CDR3 is TGTGCCAGCAGTGGCGGGGCAACCTACAATGAGCAGTTCTTC. The gene calls are TRBV27 and TRBJ2-1, with D perhaps TRBD2 (6 bases). V gave up 5 bases and J gave up 2 bases, with 10 bases separating them. Germline CDR1 is MNHEY and CDR2 is SMNVEV (reference sequence). This CDR3 comprises 14 residues.

The chain is built from TRBV7-2 and TRBJ1-6; possibly TRBD1 for D (5 bases). Per germline, CDR1 SGHTA and CDR2 FQGNSA. V shed 0 bases and J shed 14 bases, with 5 bases lying between them. The CDR3 totals 11 residues. The CDR3 here is CASSLATALHF. For the CDR3, the DNA is TGTGCCAGCAGCTTAGCGACAGCCCTCCACTTT.

This chain uses TRBV18 with TRBJ2-5; a weak D match, TRBD2 (7 bases). Germline lookup yields CDR1 KGHSH and CDR2 LQKENI. V gave up 1 base and J gave up 0 bases, with 9 bases separating them. This CDR3 region has 15 residues. CDR3 in amino acids: CASSPQGGNQETQYF. In DNA, the CDR3 is TGTGCCAGCTCACCACAGGGGGGGAACCAAGAGACCCAGTACTTC.

The V gene is TRBV2, the J gene TRBJ2-7; 8 bases agree with TRBD1. The CDR3 length is 13 residues. CDR1 is SNHLY, CDR2 FYNNEI, per germline. V lost 8 bases and J lost 6; bases outside the gene matches: 9. CDR3 residues: CASLGQGRTEQYF. Written as DNA, the CDR3 is TGTGCCAGCCTCGGACAGGGTAGGACCGAGCAGTACTTC.

The rearrangement uses TRBV4-3 and TRBJ2-7, with unresolved D. CDR3 size: 14 residues. V was trimmed by 0 bases and J by 4 bases, leaving 10 bases between them. CDR1 and CDR2 (germline): LGHNA, YSLEER. The CDR3 sequence: CASSQESRLYEQYF. CDR3 nucleotide sequence: TGCGCCAGCAGCCAAGAATCTAGATTATACGAGCAGTACTTC.

The sample holds a few counts of this clone. The V call is TRBV28, the J call TRBJ2-5; 8 nucleotides agree with TRBD2. The CDR3 extends over 15 amino acids. Germline values: CDR1 MDHEN, CDR2 SYDVKM. The V gene end was trimmed by 2 bases and the J gene end by 5 bases; junction bases not matched to a gene: 7. Written as DNA, the CDR3 is TGTGCCAGCAGTTTAGGCGGCGGGAGGCGCGAGACCCAGTACTTC. It codes for CASSLGGGRRETQYF. Drawing the rest from reference TRBV28 and TRBJ2-5, the complete variable domain is DVKVTQSSRYLVKRTGEKVFLECVQDMDHENMFWYRQDPGLGLRLIYFSYDVKMKEKGDIPEGYSVSREKKERFSLILESASTNQTSMYLCASSLGGGRRETQYFGPGTRLLVL.

The chain carries TRBV6-2 or TRBV6-3 and TRBJ2-7; 9 bases align to TRBD1. Trimming removed 0 bases from V and 2 bases from J; junction bases left unmatched: 2. CDR3 size: 15 residues. Looked up from germline, CDR1 is MNHEY and CDR2 is SVGEGT. CDR3 bases: TGTGCCAGCAGTTACTCCACAGGGGGCCCCTACGAGCAGTACTTC. Translated, it gives CASSYSTGGPYEQYF.

The V and J genes are TRBV5-1 and TRBJ2-5; D is perhaps TRBD2 (6 bases). From germline, CDR1 is SGHRS and CDR2 YFSETQ. This CDR3 region has 14 residues. The V gene lost 0 bases and the J gene lost 4 bases, with 10 bases spanning the gap. The DNA of the CDR3 is TGCGCCAGCAGCTTGGTCGGGGGTTTAGAGACCCAGTACTTC. As protein: CASSLVGGLETQYF.

The J gene is TRBJ2-1, the V gene TRBV11-2, with a tentative D call TRBD1 (5 bases). V lost 4 bases and J 9 bases, leaving 10 bases between the germline ends. The CDR3 extends over 12 amino acids. CDR1 is SGHAT and CDR2 is FQNNGV in the germline V gene. DNA for the CDR3: TGTGCCAGCAGCTCCGCAGGGTTTGAGCAGTTCTTC. Translating it yields CASSSAGFEQFF.

In this sample, this clone turned up a few times. The chain employs TRBV7-3 and TRBJ2-5; 11 bases match TRBD1. V shed 5 bases and J 3 bases; nucleotides not matched to a gene: 5. The V gene's germline CDR1 is SGHTA and CDR2 FQGTGA. The CDR3 is 15 residues long. The CDR3 DNA is TGTGCCAGCAGCACCGGACAGGGGGCCGAAGAGACCCAGTACTTC. Amino acid sequence: CASSTGQGAEETQYF.

V usage is TRBV6-2 or TRBV6-3 and J usage is TRBJ2-7, with TRBD1 matching 9 bases. J gave up 5 bases and V 5 bases, and 10 bases lay outside the gene matches. CDR3 length: 15 residues. Germline V CDR1 and CDR2: MNHEY, SVGEGT. The CDR3 protein is CASSTPRQGENEQYF. CDR3 in DNA: TGTGCCAGCAGTACCCCCCGACAGGGGGAGAACGAGCAGTACTTC.

The J gene is TRBJ2-7, the V gene TRBV9, with D tentatively TRBD2 (5 bases). Trimming removed 3 bases from V and 2 bases from J, with 15 bases in between. CDR1 is SGDLS, CDR2 YYNGEE, per germline. CDR3 length equals 15 residues. CDR3 protein: CASSGGVGAPYEQYF. The DNA for the CDR3 is TGTGCCAGCAGCGGAGGAGTGGGAGCCCCCTACGAGCAGTACTTC.

The rearrangement links TRBV3-1 (or the pseudogene TRBV3-2) to TRBJ1-2; 8 nucleotides match TRBD1. This CDR3 contains 13 residues. Per germline, CDR1 LGHDT and CDR2 YNNKEL (reference sequence). The V segment lost 4 bases and the J segment 8 bases; nucleotides outside the gene matches: 6. CDR3: CASSPTGTGGYTF. DNA of the CDR3: TGTGCCAGCAGCCCTACCGGGACAGGCGGCTACACCTTC.

The chain is built from TRBV10-3 and TRBJ1-1; 7 nucleotides match TRBD1. Germline-derived CDR1 and CDR2 are ENHRY and SYGVKD. J gave up 4 bases and V 10 bases, and 12 bases lay outside the gene matches. CDR3 length equals 14 residues. CDR3 protein: CASTQGGQSTEAFF. CDR3 sequence (DNA): TGTGCCAGCACGCAAGGGGGACAGAGCACTGAAGCTTTCTTT.

J is TRBJ2-5 and V is TRBV5-8, with 8 bases lining up with TRBD1. J was trimmed by 0 bases and V by 3 bases; bases with no gene match: 16. Looked up from germline, CDR1 is SGHTS and CDR2 is YDEGEE. This CDR3 is built from 19 residues. This CDR3 is CASSSGRAGGFNYQETQYF. The DNA of the CDR3 is TGTGCCAGCAGCTCCGGACGGGCAGGGGGCTTCAACTACCAAGAGACCCAGTACTTC.

V and J are TRBV5-1 and TRBJ2-3; D remains unclear. Germline V CDR1 and CDR2: SGHRS, YFSETQ. Trimming left V 1 base short and J 4 bases short, with 4 bases between. The CDR3 covers 12 residues. CDR3: CASSLPADTQYF. For the CDR3, the DNA is TGCGCCAGCAGCTTGCCTGCAGATACGCAGTATTTT.

The chain links TRBV28 to TRBJ2-7, with D perhaps matching TRBD1 (6 bases). Germline CDR1 reads MDHEN; CDR2 reads SYDVKM. The CDR3 totals 16 residues. Trimming removed 3 bases from V and 4 bases from J, with 19 bases in between. The CDR3 loop is CASSLGVTGRGYEQYF. CDR3 DNA sequence: TGTGCCAGCAGTTTGGGAGTGACGGGCAGGGGATACGAGCAGTACTTC.

The chain links TRBV4-3 to TRBJ2-3; a possible D gene is TRBD2 (7 bases). CDR3 length: 18 residues. Trimming pared 0 bases from V and 2 bases from J, leaving 18 bases between. The germline V gene has CDR1 LGHNA and CDR2 YSLEER. The CDR3 DNA sequence: TGCGCCAGCAGCCAAGATTGGGGGGCTAGCGGAAACACAGATACGCAGTATTTT. Residues: CASSQDWGASGNTDTQYF.

The J gene is TRBJ2-7, the V gene TRBV28; 7 positions agree with TRBD2. There are 16 residues in the CDR3. Germline loops: CDR1 MDHEN, CDR2 SYDVKM. V lost 5 bases to trimming and J lost 3 bases; unmatched junction nucleotides: 13. CDR3: CASSIRSGTNRYEQYF. As DNA, the CDR3 is TGTGCCAGCAGTATTAGGTCCGGGACTAACCGCTACGAGCAGTACTTC.

This chain links TRBV15 with TRBJ2-4, with 8 bases identical to TRBD1. After removal of 5 bases from V and 0 bases from J, the junction contained 6 bases not matched to a gene. This CDR3 is 16 amino acids long. Germline CDR1 reads LNHNV; CDR2 reads YYDKDF (reference sequence). CDR3 sequence (DNA): TGTGCCACCAGCGGACAGGGACTGTTAGCCAAAAACATTCAGTACTTC. Translated: CATSGQGLLAKNIQYF.